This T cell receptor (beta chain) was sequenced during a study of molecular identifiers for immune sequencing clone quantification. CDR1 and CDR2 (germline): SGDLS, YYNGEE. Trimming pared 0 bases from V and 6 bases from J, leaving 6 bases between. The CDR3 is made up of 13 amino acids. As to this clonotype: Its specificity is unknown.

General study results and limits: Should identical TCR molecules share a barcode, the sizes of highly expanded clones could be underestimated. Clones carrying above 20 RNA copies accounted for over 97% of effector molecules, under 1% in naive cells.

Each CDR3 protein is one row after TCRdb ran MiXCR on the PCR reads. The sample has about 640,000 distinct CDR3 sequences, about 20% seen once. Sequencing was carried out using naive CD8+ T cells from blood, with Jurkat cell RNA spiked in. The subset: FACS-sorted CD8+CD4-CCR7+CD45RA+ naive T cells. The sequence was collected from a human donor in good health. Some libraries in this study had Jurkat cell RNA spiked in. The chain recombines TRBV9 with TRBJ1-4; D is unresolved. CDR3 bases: TGTGCCAGCAGCGTAGAGGCGGATGAAAAACTGTTTTTT. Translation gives CASSVEADEKLFF. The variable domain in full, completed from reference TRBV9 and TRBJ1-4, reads DSGVTQTPKHLITATGQRVTLRCSPRSGDLSVYWYQQSLDQGLQFLIQYYNGEERAKGNILERFSAQQFPDLHSELNLSSLELGDSALYFCASSVEADEKLFFGSGTQLSVL.